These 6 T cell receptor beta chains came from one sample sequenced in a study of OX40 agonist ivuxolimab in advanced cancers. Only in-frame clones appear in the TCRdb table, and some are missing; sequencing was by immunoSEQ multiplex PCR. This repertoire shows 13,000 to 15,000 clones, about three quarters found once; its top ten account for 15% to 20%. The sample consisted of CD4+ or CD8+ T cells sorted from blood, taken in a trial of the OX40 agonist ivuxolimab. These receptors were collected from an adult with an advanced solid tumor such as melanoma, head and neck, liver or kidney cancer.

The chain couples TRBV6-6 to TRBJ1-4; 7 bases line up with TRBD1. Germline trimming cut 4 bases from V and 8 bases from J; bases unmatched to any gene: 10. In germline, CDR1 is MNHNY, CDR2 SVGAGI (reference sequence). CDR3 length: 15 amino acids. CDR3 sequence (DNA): TGTGCCAGCAGTTCCCTGACAGGGAGAGGGGAAAAACTGTTTTTT. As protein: CASSSLTGRGEKLFF.

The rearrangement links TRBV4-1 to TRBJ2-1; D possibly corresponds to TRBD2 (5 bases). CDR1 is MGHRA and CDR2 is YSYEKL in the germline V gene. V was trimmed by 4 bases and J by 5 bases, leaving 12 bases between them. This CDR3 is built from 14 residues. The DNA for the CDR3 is TGCGCCAGCAGCCCAGAAGCTAGCAACAATGAGCAGTTCTTC. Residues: CASSPEASNNEQFF.

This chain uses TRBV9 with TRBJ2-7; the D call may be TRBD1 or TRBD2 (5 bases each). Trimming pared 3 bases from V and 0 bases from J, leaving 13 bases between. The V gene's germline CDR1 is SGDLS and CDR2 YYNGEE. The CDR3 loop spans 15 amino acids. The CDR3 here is CASSAAGTVSYEQYF. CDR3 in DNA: TGTGCCAGCAGCGCCGCCGGGACGGTCTCCTACGAGCAGTACTTC. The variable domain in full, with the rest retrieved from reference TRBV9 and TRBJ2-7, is DSGVTQTPKHLITATGQRVTLRCSPRSGDLSVYWYQQSLDQGLQFLIQYYNGEERAKGNILERFSAQQFPDLHSELNLSSLELGDSALYFCASSAAGTVSYEQYFGPGTRLTVT.

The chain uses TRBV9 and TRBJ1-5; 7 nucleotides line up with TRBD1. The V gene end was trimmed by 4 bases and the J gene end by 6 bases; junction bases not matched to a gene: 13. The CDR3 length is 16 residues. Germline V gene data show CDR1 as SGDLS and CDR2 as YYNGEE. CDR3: CASSRGIQGGGQPQHF. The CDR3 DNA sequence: TGTGCCAGCAGCCGGGGGATTCAGGGGGGAGGTCAGCCCCAGCATTTT.

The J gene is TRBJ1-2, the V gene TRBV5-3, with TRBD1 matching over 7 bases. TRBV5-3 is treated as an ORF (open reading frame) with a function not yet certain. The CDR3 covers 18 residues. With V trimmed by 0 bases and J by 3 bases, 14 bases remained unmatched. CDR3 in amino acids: CARSLARRGRVDYYGYTF. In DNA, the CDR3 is TGTGCCAGAAGCTTGGCCAGGAGGGGGCGAGTCGACTACTATGGCTACACCTTC.

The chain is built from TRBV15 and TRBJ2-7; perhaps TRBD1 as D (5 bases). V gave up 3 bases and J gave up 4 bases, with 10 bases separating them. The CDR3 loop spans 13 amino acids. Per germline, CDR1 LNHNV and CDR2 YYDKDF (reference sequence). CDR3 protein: CATSSRVLYEQYF. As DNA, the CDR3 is TGTGCCACCAGCAGCAGGGTATTGTACGAGCAGTACTTC.